This TCR beta chain was sequenced during a study of read filtering for tumor transcriptome and immune sequencing. Study-level background: The cohort had some 16 men and more than 11 women aged roughly 45 to 90, mean around 63 years. DNase treatment preceded whole-transcriptome library preparation.

On this clonotype itself: Possible read error: a much larger clone is one base away.

Molecular barcoded adaptors covering alpha/delta and beta/gamma chains were used on 400 ng RNA. From the reads, TCRdb called clonotypes with MiXCR, one entry per CDR3 protein. The data contain 62,000 or so distinct CDR3 sequences, approximately 14% of them seen just once; the ten biggest clones take up about 42%. The CDR3 length is 15 residues. Germline V gene sequence: CDR1 SGHVS, CDR2 FQNEAQ. The sequence came from a donor aged 40 or over with multiple myeloma. The sequenced material came from a population of CD138-negative cells sorted from bone marrow. The chain links TRBV7-8 to TRBJ2-1; D is undetermined. CDR3 residues: CASSLGNRGYNGQFF. The DNA for the CDR3 is TGTGCCAGCAGCTTAGGTAATCGAGGCTACAATGGGCAGTTCTTC.